The 27 T cell receptor beta chains below all came from one sample that was sequenced in a study of shared clonotypes between healthy human individuals. Using immunoSEQ multiplex PCR, the repertoire was profiled, and TCRdb retains in-frame clones only, with some absent. The sample lists over a million clones; approximately 80% were seen once. Sequenced sample: memory CD4+ T cells from PBMCs. Subset defined: CD45RA-negative fraction. These receptors originate from a man aged 18 to 30 in good health. Some clones in this sample may be carry-over from other donors' samples.

For this clone: The same CDR3 can be traced to other DNA sequences in this sample. The chain links TRBV11-3 to TRBJ2-1, with D possibly called TRBD1 or TRBD2 (6 bases each). Trimming took 4 bases from V and 7 from J, leaving 11 bases between them. CDR1 and CDR2 from the germline V gene are SGHNT and YENEEA. The CDR3 consists of 13 residues. The CDR3, as DNA: TGTGCCAGCAGCTCGAAGGGGGGAAATGAGCAGTTCTTC. As protein: CASSSKGGNEQFF.

The V and J genes are TRBV7-3 and TRBJ2-1, with TRBD2 identical over 12 bases. This CDR3 has 16 residues. Germline V gives CDR1 SGHTA, CDR2 FQGTGA. V shed 4 bases and J 8 bases; nucleotides not matched to a gene: 9. CDR3 region: CASSSPGLAGSHEQFF. The CDR3 DNA sequence: TGTGCCAGCAGCTCCCCCGGACTAGCGGGGTCGCATGAGCAGTTCTTC.

This clone was seen a single time. The chain recombines TRBV5-6 with TRBJ2-7; tentative D call: TRBD2 (5 bases). The V and J ends lost 5 bases and 6 bases respectively, with 15 bases between them. CDR1 SGHDT and CDR2 YYEEEE come from the germline V gene. This CDR3 contains 13 residues. CDR3 DNA sequence: TGTGCCAGCAGTCACACGGCGGGTATCGAGCAGTACTTC. Translating gives CASSHTAGIEQYF.

This chain uses TRBV7-3 with TRBJ1-1, with 7 positions matching TRBD1. The CDR3 spans 13 residues. Germline lookup yields CDR1 SGHTA and CDR2 FQGTGA. With 5 bases clipped from V and 6 bases from J, the junction kept 6 bases outside the gene matches. CDR3 protein: CASSRTGSAEAFF. The CDR3 DNA reads TGTGCCAGCAGCCGGACAGGTTCCGCTGAAGCTTTCTTT. The whole variable domain, remainder taken from reference TRBV7-3 and TRBJ1-1, is GAGVSQTPSNKVTEKGKYVELRCDPISGHTALYWYRQSLGQGPEFLIYFQGTGAADDSGLPNDRFFAVRPEGSVSTLKIQRTERGDSAVYLCASSRTGSAEAFFGQGTRLTVV.

The rearrangement uses TRBV7-3 and TRBJ1-5, with D unresolved. V was pared by 0 bases and J by 6 bases, with 6 bases between. Germline-derived CDR1 and CDR2 are SGHTA and FQGTGA. The CDR3 sequence is 13 residues long. CDR3 amino acids: CASSLTWGQPQHF. The CDR3 region has the DNA TGTGCCAGCAGCTTAACCTGGGGTCAGCCCCAGCATTTT.

This chain uses TRBV5-6 with TRBJ1-2, with 7 bases aligning to TRBD1. Trimming took 3 bases from V and 7 from J; bases not matched to a gene: 12. The CDR3 loop spans 15 amino acids. Germline-derived CDR1 and CDR2 are SGHDT and YYEEEE. For the CDR3, the DNA is TGTGCCAGCAGCTCACAGGGGAACGGGCTGGGTGGCTACACCTTC. Its protein is CASSSQGNGLGGYTF.

V is TRBV11-2 and J is TRBJ2-2; D remains ambiguous. CDR1 and CDR2 (germline): SGHAT, FQNNGV. The CDR3 contains 13 residues. With 2 bases removed from V and 6 bases from J, the gap between germline ends came to 7 bases. The CDR3 spells CASSLLYPGELFF. In DNA form, the CDR3 reads TGTGCCAGCAGCTTACTGTATCCCGGGGAGCTGTTTTTT.

The J gene is TRBJ1-3, the V gene TRBV7-3, with TRBD1 as a possible D gene (5 bases). CDR1 and CDR2 from the germline V gene are SGHTA and FQGTGA. The CDR3 has 16 amino acids. The ends were cut back, 6 bases at V and 7 bases at J, with 22 bases in the middle. The CDR3 is CASSSAAGAPGNTIYF. For the CDR3, the DNA is TGTGCCAGCAGTTCAGCCGCCGGGGCCCCGGGGAACACCATATATTTT.

The chain couples TRBV6-4 to TRBJ2-1; TRBD2 matches 9 bases. CDR1 and CDR2 (germline): MRHNA, SNTAGT. This CDR3 contains 15 residues. After removal of 3 bases from V and 2 bases from J, the junction contained 2 bases not matched to a gene. Here the CDR3 reads CASSEVAGAYNEQFF. The CDR3 DNA reads as TGTGCCAGCAGTGAAGTAGCGGGGGCCTACAATGAGCAGTTCTTC.

The CDR3 coding sequence is TGTGCCAGCAGCACCGAGCGGGGAGGCAATCAGCCCCAGCATTTT. This encodes CASSTERGGNQPQHF. This chain joins TRBV6-6 and TRBJ1-5, with unresolved D. This CDR3 has 15 residues. Trimming left V 6 bases short and J 2 bases short, with 14 bases between. Germline V gene lookup returns CDR1 MNHNY and CDR2 SVGAGI (reference sequence).

In its sample, this clone was seen many times. The CDR3 spells CASTLSGSNQPQHF. The CDR3 DNA follows: TGTGCCAGCACCCTCTCGGGTAGCAATCAGCCCCAGCATTTT. The chain uses TRBV6-6 and TRBJ1-5; D ambiguous. This CDR3 is 14 amino acids long. Germline V gives CDR1 MNHNY, CDR2 SVGAGI (reference sequence). V was pared by 7 bases and J by 0 bases, with 10 bases between.

The gene calls are TRBV21-1 and TRBJ2-4. TRBV21-1 constitutes a pseudogene. CDR3 size: 18 residues. The CDR3 region is CASSKSPWPPPGRSIQYF. DNA of the CDR3: TGTGCCAGCAGCAAAAGTCCCTGGCCCCCTCCGGGACGGAGCATTCAGTACTTC.

The gene calls are TRBV7-2 and TRBJ1-3; maybe TRBD1 (5 bases). V gave up 5 bases and J gave up 0 bases, with 8 bases separating them. The CDR3 extends over 14 amino acids. Germline V gives CDR1 SGHTA, CDR2 FQGNSA. CDR3 protein: CASSEGTSGNTIYF. CDR3 coding DNA: TGTGCCAGCAGCGAGGGGACCTCTGGAAACACCATATATTTT. The complete variable domain, with remaining parts taken from reference TRBV7-2 and TRBJ1-3, reads GAGVSQSPSNKVTEKGKDVELRCDPISGHTALYWYRQSLGQGLEFLIYFQGNSAPDKSGLPSDRFSAERTGGSVSTLTIQRTQQEDSAVYLCASSEGTSGNTIYFGEGSWLTVV.

As to this clone: Since a much larger clone is just one base distant, this may be a read error. The CDR3 reads CASSRPGTILYKQYF. The CDR3 nucleotides read TGTGCCAGCAGCCGTCCCGGGACAATTCTTTACAAGCAGTACTTC. The rearrangement uses TRBV5-6 and TRBJ2-7, with D tentatively TRBD1 (6 bases). In germline, CDR1 is SGHDT, CDR2 YYEEEE. The CDR3 has 15 amino acids. Trimming pared 4 bases from V and 8 bases from J, leaving 22 bases between.

The chain recombines TRBV18 with TRBJ2-1; 7 bases line up with TRBD2. This CDR3 is 15 amino acids long. V dropped 4 bases and J dropped 5; count of bases not matched to a gene: 8. Germline-derived CDR1 and CDR2 are KGHSH and LQKENI. This chain's CDR3 is CASSLFAGVDNEQFF. The CDR3 DNA reads TGTGCCAGCTCACTCTTCGCGGGAGTCGACAATGAGCAGTTCTTC.

The genes are TRBV7-2 and TRBJ2-3, with D uncertain. Trimming pared 0 bases from V and 2 bases from J, leaving 6 bases between. Germline lookup yields CDR1 SGHTA and CDR2 FQGNSA. The CDR3 consists of 14 residues. For the CDR3, the DNA is TGTGCCAGCAGCTTAGCGGTACACACAGATACGCAGTATTTT. Translation gives CASSLAVHTDTQYF.

J is TRBJ2-7 and V is TRBV3-2. TRBV3-2 is shown as a pseudogene. The CDR3 runs to 9 residues. CDR3 residues: CAKGRGQYF. The CDR3, as DNA: TGTGCCAAAGGGCGTGGGCAGTACTTC.

The chain is built from TRBV6-5 and TRBJ1-1; TRBD1 aligns across 7 bases. The CDR3 is 13 amino acids. Germline CDR1 reads MNHEY; CDR2 reads SVGAGI. Unmatched junction bases numbered 4, after V lost 6 bases and J lost 3 bases. The CDR3 sequence: CASRGGPDTEAFF. CDR3 DNA sequence: TGTGCCAGCAGAGGGGGCCCGGACACTGAAGCTTTCTTT.

V and J are TRBV10-3 and TRBJ2-3; tentative D call: TRBD1 (8 bases). CDR3 length: 16 amino acids. V lost 3 bases to trimming and J lost 4 bases, with 17 bases between them. Germline CDR1 and CDR2: ENHRY and SYGVKD. The chain's CDR3 is CAISDPGQGGADTQYF. As DNA, the CDR3 is TGTGCCATCAGTGACCCCGGACAGGGAGGGGCAGATACGCAGTATTTT.

This chain uses TRBV15 with TRBJ2-7; weak D call: TRBD1 (6 bases). The V end was cut by 7 bases, the J end by 0 bases, with 16 bases between. This CDR3 has 15 residues. Germline V gene data show CDR1 as LNHNV and CDR2 as YYDKDF (reference sequence). Here the CDR3 reads CATTQDSLFSYEQYF. The CDR3 DNA sequence: TGTGCCACCACCCAGGACAGTCTGTTCTCCTACGAGCAGTACTTC.

This clone was seen only once. The chain recombines TRBV7-2 with TRBJ1-1; D is undetermined. Trimming stripped 5 bases from V and 6 bases from J, with 13 bases between. The CDR3 sequence is 13 residues long. Looked up from germline, CDR1 is SGHTA and CDR2 is FQGNSA. CDR3 loop: CASSPISWAEAFF. Here the CDR3 DNA reads TGTGCCAGCAGCCCTATCTCGTGGGCTGAAGCTTTCTTT.

The chain recombines TRBV4-3 with TRBJ1-5, with D hard to call. The CDR3 runs 13 residues. Germline values: CDR1 LGHNA, CDR2 YSLEER. Between the trimmed V and J ends, which lost 3 bases and 5 bases, there was a span of 8 bases. This chain's CDR3 is CASSHSRDQPQHF. The CDR3 coding sequence is TGCGCCAGCAGCCACTCACGGGATCAGCCCCAGCATTTT.

This rearrangement joins TRBV19 to TRBJ2-7; 7 nucleotides match TRBD1. After removal of 5 bases from V and 3 bases from J, the junction contained 10 bases not matched to a gene. CDR1 is LNHDA and CDR2 is SQIVND in the germline V gene (reference sequence). The CDR3 has 15 amino acids. DNA for the CDR3: TGTGCCAGTAGTTCACCCAGACAGGGTTACTACGAGCAGTACTTC. Translated: CASSSPRQGYYEQYF.

The chain joins TRBV19 to TRBJ2-3; TRBD2 matches at 8 bases. The germline gives CDR1 LNHDA, CDR2 SQIVND (reference sequence). V shed 4 bases and J 3 bases; nucleotides not matched to a gene: 9. The CDR3 has 16 amino acids. The CDR3 region is CASSRETGGRTDTQYF. In DNA, the CDR3 is TGTGCCAGTAGTAGGGAAACGGGAGGGCGTACAGATACGCAGTATTTT.

In nucleotides, the CDR3 is TGTGCCAGCAGTAGGCTAGCAGTCGGGGAGCTGTTTTTT. Translating it yields CASSRLAVGELFF. The genes are TRBV6-5 and TRBJ2-2, with D possibly being TRBD2 (5 bases). CDR3 length: 13 residues. V lost 5 bases and J 7 bases, leaving 11 bases between the germline ends. Germline values: CDR1 MNHEY, CDR2 SVGAGI.

The chain recombines TRBV5-4 with TRBJ1-1; TRBD1 agrees at 10 bases. The germline V gene has CDR1 SGHNT and CDR2 YYREEE (reference sequence). V lost 3 bases to trimming and J lost 3 bases; unmatched junction nucleotides: 5. CDR3 length: 15 amino acids. CDR3 sequence: CASSWPGQGHTEAFF. The DNA for the CDR3 is TGTGCCAGCAGCTGGCCGGGACAGGGGCACACTGAAGCTTTCTTT.

CDR3 loop: CASSPIFTSGNTIYF. The DNA of the CDR3 is TGTGCCAGCAGTCCTATTTTCACCTCTGGAAACACCATATATTTT. The chain uses TRBV6-5 and TRBJ1-3, with D hard to call. CDR3 length equals 15 residues. V dropped 5 bases and J dropped 0 bases, with 11 bases sitting between them. Germline lookup yields CDR1 MNHEY and CDR2 SVGAGI.